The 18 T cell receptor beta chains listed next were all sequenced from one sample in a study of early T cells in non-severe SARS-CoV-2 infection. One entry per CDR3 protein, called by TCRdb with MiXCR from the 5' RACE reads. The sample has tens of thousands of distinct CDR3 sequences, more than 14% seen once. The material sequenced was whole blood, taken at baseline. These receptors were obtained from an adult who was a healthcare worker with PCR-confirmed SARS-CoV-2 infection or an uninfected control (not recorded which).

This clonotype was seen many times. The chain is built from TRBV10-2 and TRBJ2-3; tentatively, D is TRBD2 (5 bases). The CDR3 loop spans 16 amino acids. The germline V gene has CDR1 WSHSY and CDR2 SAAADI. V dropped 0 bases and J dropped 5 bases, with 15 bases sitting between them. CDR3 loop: CASSESAGPPGDTQYF. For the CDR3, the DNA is TGCGCCAGCAGTGAGTCTGCGGGTCCCCCAGGAGATACGCAGTATTTT.

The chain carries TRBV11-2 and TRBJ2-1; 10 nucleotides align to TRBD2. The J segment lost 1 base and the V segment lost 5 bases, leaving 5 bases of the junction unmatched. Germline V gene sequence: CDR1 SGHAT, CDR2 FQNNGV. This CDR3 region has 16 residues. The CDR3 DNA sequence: TGTGCCAGCAGCCCTGTAGCGGGAGGTTCCTACAATGAGCAGTTCTTC. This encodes CASSPVAGGSYNEQFF. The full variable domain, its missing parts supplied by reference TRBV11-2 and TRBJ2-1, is EAGVAQSPRYKIIEKRQSVAFWCNPISGHATLYWYQQILGQGPKLLIQFQNNGVVDDSQLPKDRFSAERLKGVDSTLKIQPAKLEDSAVYLCASSPVAGGSYNEQFFGPGTRLTVL.

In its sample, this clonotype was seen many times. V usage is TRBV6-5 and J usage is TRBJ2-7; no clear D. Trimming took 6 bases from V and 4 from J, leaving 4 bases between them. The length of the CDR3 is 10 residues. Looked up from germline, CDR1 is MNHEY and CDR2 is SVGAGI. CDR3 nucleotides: TGTGCCAGCAGACGATACGAGCAGTACTTC. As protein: CASRRYEQYF.

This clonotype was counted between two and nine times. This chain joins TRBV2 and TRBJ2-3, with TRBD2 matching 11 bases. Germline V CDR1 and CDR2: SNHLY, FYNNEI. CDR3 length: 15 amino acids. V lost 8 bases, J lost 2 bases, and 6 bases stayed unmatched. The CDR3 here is CASGGTSGTTDTQYF. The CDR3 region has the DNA TGTGCCAGCGGAGGGACTAGCGGCACCACAGATACGCAGTATTTT.

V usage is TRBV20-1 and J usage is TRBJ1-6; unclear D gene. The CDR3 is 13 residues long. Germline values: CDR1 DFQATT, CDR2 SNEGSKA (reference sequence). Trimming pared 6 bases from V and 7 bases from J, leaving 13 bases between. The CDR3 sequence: CSAARLLNSPLHF. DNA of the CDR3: TGCAGTGCCGCGCGCCTTCTGAATTCACCCCTCCACTTT.

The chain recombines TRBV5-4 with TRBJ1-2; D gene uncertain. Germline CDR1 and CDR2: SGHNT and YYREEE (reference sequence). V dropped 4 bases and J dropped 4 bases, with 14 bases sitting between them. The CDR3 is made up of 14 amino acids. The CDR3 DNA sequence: TGTGCCAGCAGCACCGGGATTCCCGTCTATGGCTACACCTTC. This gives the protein CASSTGIPVYGYTF.

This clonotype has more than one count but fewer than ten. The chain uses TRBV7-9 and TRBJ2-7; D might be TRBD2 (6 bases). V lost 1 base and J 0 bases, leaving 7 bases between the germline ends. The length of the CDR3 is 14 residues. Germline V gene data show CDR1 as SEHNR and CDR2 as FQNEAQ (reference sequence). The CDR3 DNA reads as TGTGCCAGCAGCTTAGGGGGACTCTCCTACGAGCAGTACTTC. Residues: CASSLGGLSYEQYF.

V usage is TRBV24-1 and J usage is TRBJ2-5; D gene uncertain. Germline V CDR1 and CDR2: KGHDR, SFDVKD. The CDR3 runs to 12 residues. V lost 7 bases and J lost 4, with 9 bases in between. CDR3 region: CATRSDGETQYF. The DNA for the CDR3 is TGTGCCACCAGGTCCGATGGAGAGACCCAGTACTTC.

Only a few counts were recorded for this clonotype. CDR3 region: CASSVRTSGRTGELFF. The CDR3 DNA follows: TGTGCCAGCAGTGTCCGGACTAGCGGGAGGACCGGGGAGCTGTTTTTT. The V call is TRBV12-3 or TRBV12-4, the J call TRBJ2-2; 14 bases are shared with TRBD2. The junction had 4 bases not matched to a gene; V was cut back by 5 bases and J by 5 bases. The CDR3 is 16 amino acids.

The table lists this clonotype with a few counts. CDR3 amino acids: CASSQDISSGRGNEQFF. CDR3 DNA sequence: TGCGCCAGCAGCCAAGATATATCTAGCGGGAGAGGTAATGAGCAGTTCTTC. V is TRBV4-1 and J is TRBJ2-1; 10 nucleotides agree with TRBD2. The CDR3 is 17 amino acids. Germline V lookup: CDR1 MGHRA, CDR2 YSYEKL. The trim removed 0 bases at V and 7 bases at J, leaving 9 bases unmatched.

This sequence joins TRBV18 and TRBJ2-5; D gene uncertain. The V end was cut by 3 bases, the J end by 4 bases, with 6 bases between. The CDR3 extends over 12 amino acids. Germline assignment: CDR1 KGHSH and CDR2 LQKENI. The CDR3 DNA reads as TGTGCCAGCTCACCCTCGAGAGAGACCCAGTACTTC. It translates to CASSPSRETQYF.

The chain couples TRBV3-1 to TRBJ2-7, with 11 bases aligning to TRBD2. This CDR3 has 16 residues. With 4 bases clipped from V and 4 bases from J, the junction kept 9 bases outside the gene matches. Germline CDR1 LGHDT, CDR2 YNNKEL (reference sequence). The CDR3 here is CASSPGSGRAGYEQYF. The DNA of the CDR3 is TGTGCCAGCAGCCCCGGTAGCGGGAGGGCCGGGTACGAGCAGTACTTC.

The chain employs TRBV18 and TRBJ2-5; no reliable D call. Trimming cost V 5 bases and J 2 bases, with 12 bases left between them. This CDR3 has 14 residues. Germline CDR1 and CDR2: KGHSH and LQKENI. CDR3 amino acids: CASSASLGQETQYF. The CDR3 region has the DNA TGTGCCAGCTCAGCGAGCCTAGGACAAGAGACCCAGTACTTC.

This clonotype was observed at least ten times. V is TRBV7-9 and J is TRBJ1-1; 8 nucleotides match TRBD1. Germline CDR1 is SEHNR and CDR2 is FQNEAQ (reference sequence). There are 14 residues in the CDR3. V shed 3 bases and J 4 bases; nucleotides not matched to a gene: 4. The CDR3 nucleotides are TGTGCCAGCAGCTTCGGACAGGGAGGCACTGAAGCTTTCTTT. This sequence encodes CASSFGQGGTEAFF.

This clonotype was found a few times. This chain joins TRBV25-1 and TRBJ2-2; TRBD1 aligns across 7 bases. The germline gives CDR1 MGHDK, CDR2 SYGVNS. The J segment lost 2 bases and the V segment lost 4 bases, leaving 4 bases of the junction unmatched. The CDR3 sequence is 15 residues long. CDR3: CASSVGQLNTGELFF. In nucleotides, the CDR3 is TGTGCCAGCAGTGTGGGACAGTTAAACACCGGGGAGCTGTTTTTT.

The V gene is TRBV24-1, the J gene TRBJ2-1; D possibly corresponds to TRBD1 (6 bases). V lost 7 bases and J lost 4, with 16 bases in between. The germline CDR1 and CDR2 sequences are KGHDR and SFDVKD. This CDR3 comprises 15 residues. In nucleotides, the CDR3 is TGTGCCACCAGCTTTACTTCCAGGGGTTACAATGAGCAGTTCTTC. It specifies CATSFTSRGYNEQFF.

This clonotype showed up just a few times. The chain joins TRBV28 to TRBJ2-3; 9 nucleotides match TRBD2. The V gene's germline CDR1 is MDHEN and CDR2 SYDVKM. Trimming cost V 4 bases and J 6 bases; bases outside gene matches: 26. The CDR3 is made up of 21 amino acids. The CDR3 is CASSSRLLAGKPEGRFDTQYF. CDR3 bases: TGTGCCAGCAGTTCAAGACTTCTAGCGGGAAAACCCGAGGGCAGATTTGATACGCAGTATTTT.

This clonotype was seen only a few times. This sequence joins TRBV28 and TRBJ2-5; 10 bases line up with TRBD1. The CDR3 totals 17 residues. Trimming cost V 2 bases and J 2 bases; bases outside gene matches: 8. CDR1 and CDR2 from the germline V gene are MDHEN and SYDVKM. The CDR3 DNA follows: TGTGCCAGCAGTTTACCCGCCGGGACAGGGGTTCAAGAGACCCAGTACTTC. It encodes CASSLPAGTGVQETQYF.